This TCR beta chain stems from a study of neoadjuvant anti-PD-1 for oral cavity cancer. Study details: Before surgery, most patients got three to four biweekly 3 mg/kg nivolumab doses. Patients without progression received a fourth nivolumab dose around day 43, then surgical resection on days 50-56. Study-level findings and limits: Only a few patients per response group were TCR-analyzed; validation needed.

Time point described: after neoadjuvant nivolumab, at surgical resection. Most PBMC samples had around 480 ng input DNA in six replicates. Repertoires were generated with immunoSEQ multiplex PCR, while TCRdb's copy carries only in-frame clones and drops some. The sample yields 11,000 to 15,000 clones, 70% to 85% seen once. The CDR3 is 12 residues long. The V end was cut by 2 bases, the J end by 8 bases, with 10 bases between. Germline CDR1 and CDR2: SEHNR and FQNEAQ (reference sequence). In regard to this clone: Its antigen is unknown.

V and J are TRBV7-9 and TRBJ2-7; no clear D. This TCR was recovered from a person aged 35-79 years with oral cavity squamous cell carcinoma. The source was PBMCs, collected after nivolumab (anti-PD-1) treatment. The CDR3 reads CASSLTESQQYF. In DNA form, the CDR3 reads TGTGCCAGCAGCTTAACGGAGTCCCAGCAGTACTTC.